These T cell receptor beta chains were read from a single sample in a study of vaccination effects on CD4 cells after COVID-19. Their cognate antigens are unknown. Produced via immunoSEQ multiplex PCR; TCRdb's table is partial and in-frame only. The sample includes roughly 30,000 clones, approximately 71% seen only once; the top ten take 8.5% to 10%. This specimen was CD4+ T cells from PBMCs cultured with HCoV-NL63 spike peptides, taken after COVID-19 vaccination. These receptors were taken from a human donor who received a COVID-19 vaccine. Each CDR3 is given with its conserved first and last residue. The size field is filled for only some rows; it gives once, few, many or a size class.

v_call,cdr3_length,j_call,clone_size,cdr3_aa
TRBV6-5,15,TRBJ2-6,NA,CASSYRGSGANVLTF
TRBV19,14,TRBJ1-2,NA,CASSIGTEFYGYTF
TRBV5-1,13,TRBJ2-7,NA,CASRIGSFYEQYF
TRBV4-1,14,TRBJ2-7,few,CASSLLDSPYEQYF
TRBV20-1,10,TRBJ1-2,NA,CSAPIYGYTF
TRBV11-2,15,TRBJ1-2,NA,CASRRGGSSYYGYTF
TRBV4-1,19,TRBJ2-7,NA,CASSQGEWLAGALSYEQYF
TRBV7-9,15,TRBJ2-3,NA,CASSLRQASTDTQYF
TRBV9,16,TRBJ2-5,NA,CASSVGASGDQETQYF
TRBV5-1,16,TRBJ2-3,NA,CASSLAGSTSTDTQYF
TRBV11-2,14,TRBJ2-3,NA,CASSLGPTTDTQYF
TRBV19,14,TRBJ2-3,NA,CASTKGVSTDTQYF
TRBV10-1,14,TRBJ1-6,few,CASSESGGNSPLHF
TRBV18,14,TRBJ1-4,NA,CASSSSTEQEKLFF
TRBV4-1,19,TRBJ1-2,NA,CASSQVSGGPGRRSYGYTF
TRBV29-1,12,TRBJ2-7,NA,CSVEGLNYEQYF
TRBV3-1/TRBV3-2,16,TRBJ2-2,once,CASSHQTGPNTGELFF